These 31 T cell receptor beta chains share one sample of origin, sequenced in a study of TIL therapy for anti-PD-1-resistant metastatic lung cancer. The time point was: pre-treatment sample, taken before nivolumab and TIL therapy. The libraries were made with immunoSEQ v3. Assay used: immunoSEQ multiplex PCR; TCRdb lists only in-frame clones, some missing. Seen here are around 33,000 clones, just under 75% observed once, and the top ten hold 2.5% to 3%. Sequenced material: blood, taken at baseline. These receptors were taken from a woman aged 30-79 years with non-small cell lung cancer.

This clone was picked up one time. J is TRBJ2-7 and V is TRBV5-1, with D perhaps matching TRBD1 or TRBD2 (6 bases each). V was clipped by 3 bases and J by 3 bases, with 16 bases between them. Germline CDR1 and CDR2: SGHRS and YFSETQ. This CDR3 spans 15 amino acids. The CDR3 DNA follows: TGCGCCAGCAGCTCAGGGGCCGCCGGGGGCTACGAGCAGTACTTC. It yields the protein CASSSGAAGGYEQYF. Looking up the rest from reference TRBV5-1 and TRBJ2-7 gives the full variable domain: KAGVTQTPRYLIKTRGQQVTLSCSPISGHRSVSWYQQTPGQGLQFLFEYFSETQRNKGNFPGRFSGRQFSNSRSEMNVSTLELGDSALYLCASSSGAAGGYEQYFGPGTRLTVT.

The rearrangement links TRBV6-1 to TRBJ2-1; TRBD2 matches 12 bases. The CDR3 contains 17 residues. Trimming took 2 bases from V and 8 from J; bases not matched to a gene: 10. Germline V gives CDR1 MNHNS, CDR2 SASEGT. The CDR3 reads CASSEPLAGGPRDEQFF. CDR3 DNA: TGTGCCAGCAGTGAACCTCTAGCGGGAGGGCCTCGGGATGAGCAGTTCTTC.

The chain recombines TRBV11-1 with TRBJ2-7; D gene ambiguous. Germline V gives CDR1 SGHAT, CDR2 FQDESV (reference sequence). Trimming stripped 5 bases from V and 0 bases from J, with 8 bases between. The CDR3 length is 13 residues. In nucleotides, the CDR3 is TGTGCCAGCAGCCTCCCTGCCTCCTACGAGCAGTACTTC. Translation gives CASSLPASYEQYF.

The rearrangement joins TRBV6-1 to TRBJ1-3; D is possibly TRBD1 (6 bases). The CDR3 consists of 14 residues. V was trimmed by 6 bases and J by 2 bases, leaving 11 bases between them. Per germline, CDR1 MNHNS and CDR2 SASEGT. For the CDR3, the DNA is TGTGCCAGCAGATCAAGGGGGGCTGGAAACACCATATATTTT. This gives the protein CASRSRGAGNTIYF.

Comments on this clone: An end of the junction differs from the germline gene, which may be a read error. This rearrangement joins TRBV19 to TRBJ2-7; possibly TRBD1 or TRBD2 for D (5 bases each). The CDR3 contains 14 residues. Germline values: CDR1 LNHDA, CDR2 SQIVND (reference sequence). This chain's CDR3 is CASSIGALSHEQYF. The CDR3 DNA follows: TGTGCCAGTAGTATCGGGGCCCTCTCCCACGAGCAGTACTTC.

The V and J genes are TRBV28 and TRBJ1-4; D ambiguous. This CDR3 has 14 residues. V was shortened by 3 bases and J by 0 bases, with 5 bases between the two germline ends. CDR1 and CDR2 from the germline V gene are MDHEN and SYDVKM. The CDR3 DNA follows: TGTGCCAGCAGTTTCAGTGCAACTAATGAAAAACTGTTTTTT. It codes for CASSFSATNEKLFF.

The chain combines TRBV18 with TRBJ2-7; possibly TRBD1 or TRBD2 for D (5 bases each). This CDR3 region has 13 residues. Germline CDR1 and CDR2: KGHSH and LQKENI. V lost 2 bases, J lost 9 bases, and 14 bases lay in between. CDR3 region: CASSPRQGDGQYF. The DNA of the CDR3 is TGTGCCAGCTCACCAAGGCAGGGAGATGGGCAGTACTTC. Filled out from reference TRBV18 and TRBJ2-7, the complete variable domain reads NAGVMQNPRHLVRRRGQEARLRCSPMKGHSHVYWYRQLPEEGLKFMVYLQKENIIDESGMPKERFSAEFPKEGPSILRIQQVVRGDSAAYFCASSPRQGDGQYFGPGTRLTVT.

The chain joins TRBV9 to TRBJ2-7, with a possible D match to TRBD2 (5 bases). Trimming stripped 0 bases from V and 5 bases from J, with 15 bases between. Germline values: CDR1 SGDLS, CDR2 YYNGEE. The CDR3 consists of 15 residues. CDR3 sequence reads: CASSVAGGSRDEQYF. The CDR3 region has the DNA TGTGCCAGCAGCGTAGCGGGTGGGAGTCGCGACGAGCAGTACTTC.

The chain is built from TRBV5-4 and TRBJ1-2; D unresolved. CDR3 length: 13 amino acids. Trimming cost V 1 base and J 8 bases, with 12 bases left between them. Germline V gene sequence: CDR1 SGHNT, CDR2 YYREEE (reference sequence). In DNA, the CDR3 is TGTGCCAGCAGCTTGAAGAGGGCGAGCGGCTACACCTTC. It specifies CASSLKRASGYTF. Together with reference TRBV5-4 and TRBJ1-2, the CDR3 gives the full variable domain: ETGVTQSPTHLIKTRGQQVTLRCSSQSGHNTVSWYQQALGQGPQFIFQYYREEENGRGNFPPRFSGLQFPNYSSELNVNALELDDSALYLCASSLKRASGYTFGSGTRLTVV.

The CDR3 loop is CAISVAQGTYEQYF. In DNA, the CDR3 is TGTGCCATCAGTGTGGCACAGGGTACCTACGAGCAGTACTTC. The rearrangement joins TRBV10-3 to TRBJ2-7; D might be TRBD1 (6 bases). The CDR3 length is 14 residues. Germline V gene sequence: CDR1 ENHRY, CDR2 SYGVKD. Trimming left V 4 bases short and J 2 bases short, with 12 bases between.

J is TRBJ2-7 and V is TRBV7-8; 8 positions match TRBD2. J was trimmed by 2 bases and V by 5 bases; bases with no gene match: 8. The CDR3 runs 15 residues. Germline values: CDR1 SGHVS, CDR2 FQNEAQ. The CDR3 DNA reads TGTGCCAGCAGCGCCAGAGCGGGAGAGGCCTACGAGCAGTACTTC. This encodes CASSARAGEAYEQYF.

The rearrangement joins TRBV19 to TRBJ2-7, with D tentatively TRBD1 (5 bases). CDR1 is LNHDA, CDR2 SQIVND, per germline (reference sequence). Trimming left V 3 bases short and J 6 bases short, with 9 bases between. The CDR3 has 12 residues. The CDR3 DNA reads TGTGCCAGTAGTATCGGGCAGGGCGAGCAGTACTTC. It translates to CASSIGQGEQYF.

The chain is built from TRBV5-6 and TRBJ2-1, with TRBD2 matching over 8 bases. In germline, CDR1 is SGHDT, CDR2 YYEEEE. V lost 6 bases and J lost 4; bases outside the gene matches: 3. The CDR3 contains 13 residues. The CDR3 DNA reads as TGTGCCAGCACCGGACTAGCTTACAATGAGCAGTTCTTC. It specifies CASTGLAYNEQFF.

The chain couples TRBV19 to TRBJ1-1, with D unresolved. Looked up from germline, CDR1 is LNHDA and CDR2 is SQIVND (reference sequence). The CDR3 totals 13 residues. Trimming took off 6 bases at V and 0 bases at J, with 8 bases between the two ends. The chain's CDR3 is CASRLTMNTEAFF. The CDR3 DNA sequence: TGTGCCAGTAGGCTTACCATGAACACTGAAGCTTTCTTT.

The chain has TRBV25-1 and TRBJ1-4, with D unresolved. The length of the CDR3 is 14 residues. V lost 7 bases and J 3 bases, leaving 12 bases between the germline ends. Germline assignment: CDR1 MGHDK and CDR2 SYGVNS. DNA for the CDR3: TGTGCCAGCACCACACGGTGGGCTAATGAAAAACTGTTTTTT. Amino acid sequence: CASTTRWANEKLFF.

The chain has TRBV30 and TRBJ1-2; D unclear. The length of the CDR3 is 14 residues. With 4 bases removed from V and 2 bases from J, the gap between germline ends came to 14 bases. Germline V gives CDR1 GTSNPN, CDR2 SVGIG (reference sequence). CDR3 residues: CAWIGKGTNYGYTF. The CDR3 DNA is TGTGCCTGGATTGGTAAGGGAACCAACTATGGCTACACCTTC.

The chain employs TRBV11-2 and TRBJ2-1; TRBD1 might be the D (6 bases). V was trimmed by 6 bases and J by 7 bases, leaving 13 bases between them. The CDR3 extends over 13 amino acids. Germline V gives CDR1 SGHAT, CDR2 FQNNGV. Here the CDR3 DNA reads TGTGCCAGCAGGTCCTCCGGGACAAATGAGCAGTTCTTC. Amino acid sequence: CASRSSGTNEQFF.

CDR3 DNA sequence: TGCGCCAGCAGAAATGGGACTAGCGGGAGCTATGAGCAGTTCTTC. It specifies CASRNGTSGSYEQFF. V is TRBV5-1 and J is TRBJ2-1; TRBD2 aligns across 14 bases. This CDR3 is 15 amino acids long. Germline values: CDR1 SGHRS, CDR2 YFSETQ. V shed 5 bases and J 8 bases; nucleotides not matched to a gene: 6.

The chain employs TRBV2 and TRBJ1-5; TRBD1 matches at 8 bases. The CDR3 extends over 13 amino acids. Germline CDR1 and CDR2: SNHLY and FYNNEI. Trimming removed 6 bases from V and 3 bases from J; junction bases left unmatched: 1. CDR3 protein: CASRDRDNQPQHF. The DNA of the CDR3 is TGTGCCAGCAGGGACAGGGACAATCAGCCCCAGCATTTT.

V and J are TRBV5-1 and TRBJ2-2; TRBD1 agrees at 10 bases. Trimming at V came to 3 bases and at J to 0 bases, leaving 5 bases not matched to a gene. The CDR3 is 17 amino acids. Germline CDR1 is SGHRS and CDR2 is YFSETQ. The CDR3 DNA sequence: TGCGCCAGCAGCTGGCGGACAGGGGGGACGAACACCGGGGAGCTGTTTTTT. Its protein product is CASSWRTGGTNTGELFF.

The table lists this clone with a few counts. V gene TRBV2 combines with J gene TRBJ2-7; either TRBD1 or TRBD2 may supply D (5 bases each). Germline CDR1 reads SNHLY; CDR2 reads FYNNEI. The CDR3 consists of 13 residues. Trimming stripped 7 bases from V and 3 bases from J, with 13 bases between. The CDR3 reads CASNGAGNYEQYF. CDR3 DNA: TGTGCCAGCAACGGGGCAGGGAACTACGAGCAGTACTTC.

The CDR3 loop reads CASREGNYNEQFF. In DNA, the CDR3 is TGTGCCAGCAGAGAGGGAAATTACAATGAGCAGTTCTTC. The chain carries TRBV28 and TRBJ2-1, with D maybe TRBD2 (5 bases). Trimming took 6 bases from V and 4 from J, leaving 10 bases between them. CDR1 and CDR2 (germline): MDHEN, SYDVKM. The CDR3 covers 13 residues.

This clone was detected a few times. The rearrangement joins TRBV30 to TRBJ1-1; no clear D. V gave up 0 bases and J gave up 2 bases, with 7 bases separating them. This CDR3 is 13 amino acids long. Germline CDR1 and CDR2: GTSNPN and SVGIG (reference sequence). CDR3 coding DNA: TGTGCCTGGAGTGTAAAGGGTAACACTGAAGCTTTCTTT. Its translation: CAWSVKGNTEAFF.

The chain employs TRBV6-5 and TRBJ1-1; D is possibly TRBD1 (5 bases). Germline CDR1 MNHEY, CDR2 SVGAGI. Deletions cut 6 bases from V and 6 bases from J, with 20 bases between. The CDR3 is 15 amino acids. The chain's CDR3 is CASSPRGVSFAEAFF. The CDR3 DNA sequence: TGTGCCAGCAGCCCTCGGGGGGTTAGCTTCGCTGAAGCTTTCTTT.

This clone was seen once. This chain links TRBV27 with TRBJ1-2; D not resolved. This CDR3 has 14 residues. Trimming pared 5 bases from V and 6 bases from J, leaving 16 bases between. Per germline, CDR1 MNHEY and CDR2 SMNVEV (reference sequence). CDR3 protein: CASSNIRGSNGYTF. The CDR3 nucleotides read TGTGCCAGCAGTAACATACGGGGATCGAATGGCTACACCTTC.

The chain uses TRBV7-8 and TRBJ2-5; D gene ambiguous. Germline V gives CDR1 SGHVS, CDR2 FQNEAQ. This CDR3 contains 13 residues. V was shortened by 2 bases and J by 2 bases, with 6 bases between the two germline ends. This CDR3 reads CASSLRRQETQYF. In nucleotides, the CDR3 is TGTGCCAGCAGCTTACGGCGGCAAGAGACCCAGTACTTC.

V usage is TRBV30 and J usage is TRBJ1-5; perhaps TRBD1 as D (5 bases). With 5 bases removed from V and 6 bases from J, the gap between germline ends came to 14 bases. The germline V gene has CDR1 GTSNPN and CDR2 SVGIG (reference sequence). The CDR3 is 13 residues long. CDR3 sequence (DNA): TGTGCCTGGGGGGGGGTGAATGGTCAGCCCCAGCATTTT. It yields the protein CAWGGVNGQPQHF.

Note on this clone: Other DNA sequences from this sample encode an identical CDR3 as well. The V call is TRBV19, the J call TRBJ1-2; possible D gene TRBD1, 6 bases. V was shortened by 2 bases and J by 4 bases, with 17 bases between the two germline ends. The CDR3 is 16 residues long. Germline V CDR1 and CDR2: LNHDA, SQIVND (reference sequence). CDR3 in DNA: TGTGCCAGTAGTATACGCACTACAGGGAGTACCTATGGCTACACCTTC. Its translation: CASSIRTTGSTYGYTF.

This chain uses TRBV15 with TRBJ1-5; D is unclear. V shed 4 bases and J shed 1 base, with 5 bases lying between them. The CDR3 spans 13 residues. The germline V gene encodes CDR1 LNHNV and CDR2 YYDKDF (reference sequence). The DNA for the CDR3 is TGTGCCACCAGCATTGACAGCAATCAGCCCCAGCATTTT. This sequence encodes CATSIDSNQPQHF.

V and J are TRBV6-5 and TRBJ2-6; maybe TRBD1 (5 bases). The CDR3 runs 15 residues. V was trimmed by 6 bases and J by 0 bases, leaving 9 bases between them. Per the germline V gene, CDR1 is MNHEY and CDR2 is SVGAGI. DNA for the CDR3: TGTGCCAGCAGAGCGCAGGGCTCTGGGGCCAACGTCCTGACTTTC. The encoded protein is CASRAQGSGANVLTF.

The chain couples TRBV6-5 to TRBJ2-7; D gene ambiguous. Germline V gene sequence: CDR1 MNHEY, CDR2 SVGAGI. Trimming took 0 bases from V and 2 from J, leaving 8 bases between them. CDR3 size: 14 residues. The CDR3 sequence is CASSYSPDAYEQYF. In DNA form, the CDR3 reads TGTGCCAGCAGTTACTCGCCTGATGCCTACGAGCAGTACTTC.